This is a list of T cell receptor beta chains from one sample in a study of T cells in lung cancer brain metastases. Assay: immunoSEQ multiplex PCR; the TCRdb copy retains only in-frame clones and omits some. Among more than 5,000 clones listed, around 85% were seen once. The sample taken for sequencing was tumor tissue from a brain metastasis. These receptors were collected from a woman in her 50s with non-small cell lung cancer that had spread to the brain. Both conserved end residues are part of each CDR3. The order of the fields is clone size, D gene, V gene, J gene, CDR3 DNA, CDR3 protein. The D gene is left open where the match is weak. Rows may omit the clone size; those that give it use once, few, many or a size class.

size: .
D: .
V: TRBV7-6
J: TRBJ2-1
DNA: TGTGCCAGCAGCTTCGGAGTACGCAATGAGCAGTTCTTC
CDR3: CASSFGVRNEQFF

size: .
D: .
V: TRBV4-3
J: TRBJ2-2
DNA: TGCGCCAGCAGCCAAGAAGGCGGGCGCACCGGGGAGCTGTTTTTT
CDR3: CASSQEGGRTGELFF

size: .
D: .
V: TRBV7-9
J: TRBJ2-3
DNA: TGTGCCAGCAGCTCATTCTTCCCAGATACGCAGTATTTT
CDR3: CASSSFFPDTQYF

size: .
D: .
V: TRBV30
J: TRBJ2-7
DNA: TGTGCCTGGAGTGGGTCCAGCCCCTACGAGCAGTACTTC
CDR3: CAWSGSSPYEQYF

size: .
D: .
V: TRBV15
J: TRBJ1-2
DNA: TGTGCCACCAGTTTCGATAAGCACCCTGGTAATGGCTACACCTTC
CDR3: CATSFDKHPGNGYTF

size: .
D: .
V: TRBV18
J: TRBJ1-1
DNA: TGTGCCAGCTCACCATCGAGGACAGAGCAGAACACTGAAGCTTTCTTT
CDR3: CASSPSRTEQNTEAFF

size: .
D: .
V: TRBV27
J: TRBJ1-4
DNA: TGTGCCAGCAGTTTCTCAGGGTTCGCTAATGAAAAACTGTTTTTT
CDR3: CASSFSGFANEKLFF

size: .
D: .
V: TRBV11-2
J: TRBJ1-2
DNA: TGTGCCAGCAGTGGGGCGGGGGATCACTATGGCTACACCTTC
CDR3: CASSGAGDHYGYTF

size: .
D: .
V: TRBV4-2
J: TRBJ1-4
DNA: TGTGCCAGCAGCGAAACAGAGGGAGGGTCGGCTAATGAAAAACTGTTTTTT
CDR3: CASSETEGGSANEKLFF

size: .
D: TRBD2
V: TRBV7-9
J: TRBJ2-1
DNA: TGTGCCAGCAGCCCCGGACTAGCGGGAGGAGAGCAGTTCTTC
CDR3: CASSPGLAGGEQFF

size: .
D: TRBD1
V: TRBV10-1
J: TRBJ2-7
DNA: TGCGCCAGCACGATAGGGGGCTATACCAGCTCCTACGAGCAGTACTTC
CDR3: CASTIGGYTSSYEQYF

size: large
D: .
V: TRBV7-2
J: TRBJ1-1
DNA: TGTGCCAGCAGCTTAGACTTAAACACTGAAGCTTTCTTT
CDR3: CASSLDLNTEAFF

size: .
D: .
V: TRBV4-2
J: TRBJ2-7
DNA: TGTGCCAGCAGCCCAGGCAACAGGGGAGGGGACGAGCAGTACTTC
CDR3: CASSPGNRGGDEQYF

size: .
D: .
V: TRBV9
J: TRBJ2-3
DNA: TGTGCCAGCAGCCCGACCGCCATAGATACGCAGTATTTT
CDR3: CASSPTAIDTQYF

size: .
D: TRBD1
V: TRBV9
J: TRBJ1-2
DNA: TGTGCCAGCAGCCTGGTTGGAACAGGGGTAGAGGGCTACACCTTC
CDR3: CASSLVGTGVEGYTF

size: .
D: .
V: TRBV19
J: TRBJ1-1
DNA: TGTGCCAGTAGCCTTGACAGAATGAACACTGAAGCTTTCTTT
CDR3: CASSLDRMNTEAFF

size: .
D: TRBD1
V: TRBV6-1
J: TRBJ2-7
DNA: TGTGCCAGCAACTTTGGACAGGCCTACGAGCAGTACTTC
CDR3: CASNFGQAYEQYF

size: .
D: .
V: TRBV2
J: TRBJ2-2
DNA: TGTGCCAGCAGTTTTGCGAACACCGGGGAGCTGTTTTTT
CDR3: CASSFANTGELFF

size: once
D: .
V: TRBV10-3
J: TRBJ1-2
DNA: TGTGCCATCAGTCCAGGAAATAACTATGGCTACACCTTC
CDR3: CAISPGNNYGYTF

size: .
D: .
V: TRBV7-8
J: TRBJ1-2
DNA: TGTGCCAGCAGCTCGGGAGGACAGCCCTATGGCTACACCTTC
CDR3: CASSSGGQPYGYTF

size: .
D: .
V: TRBV6-5
J: TRBJ2-1
DNA: TGTGCCAGCAGTGCCCTAGGAGAGCAGTTCTTC
CDR3: CASSALGEQFF

size: once
D: .
V: TRBV15
J: TRBJ1-2
DNA: TGTGCCACCAGCAGAGACGGGGGGACTGGTGGTGGCTACACCTTC
CDR3: CATSRDGGTGGGYTF

size: .
D: TRBD2
V: TRBV9
J: TRBJ2-5
DNA: TGTGCCAGCAGCGCGGGGTGGGCTAGCGGGTCCCAAGAGACCCAGTACTTC
CDR3: CASSAGWASGSQETQYF

size: .
D: TRBD2
V: TRBV7-2
J: TRBJ2-1
DNA: TGTGCCAGCAGCCCAAGACTAGCTGCCAATGAGCAGTTCTTC
CDR3: CASSPRLAANEQFF

size: few
D: TRBD1
V: TRBV9
J: TRBJ2-7
DNA: TGTGCCAGCAGCGCGAAGGCCGGGACAGGGAACGACGAGCAGTACTTC
CDR3: CASSAKAGTGNDEQYF

size: .
D: .
V: TRBV11-2
J: TRBJ2-2
DNA: TGTGCCAGCAGCCCCTACCGCCCCGACACCGGGGAGCTGTTTTTT
CDR3: CASSPYRPDTGELFF

size: large
D: .
V: TRBV29-1
J: TRBJ1-1
DNA: TGCAGCGTTGAGCGGCAGGGCCTTGAAGCTTTCTTT
CDR3: CSVERQGLEAFF

size: .
D: TRBD2
V: TRBV19
J: TRBJ2-4
DNA: TGTGCCAGTAGCCTCCCGGGGGGAGCGGGAGAGTACATTCAGTACTTC
CDR3: CASSLPGGAGEYIQYF

size: .
D: .
V: TRBV5-4
J: TRBJ1-4
DNA: TGTGCCAGCAGCTTGGGGGGGCGACAAAGAGTAAAACTGTTTTTT
CDR3: CASSLGGRQRVKLFF

size: .
D: .
V: TRBV19
J: TRBJ1-1
DNA: TGTGCCAGCCAAACCGGGGAGACCTCGAGAACTGAAGCTTTCTTT
CDR3: CASQTGETSRTEAFF

size: .
D: .
V: TRBV27
J: TRBJ1-5
DNA: TGTGCCAGCAGTTTGTTGGGGGATCAGCCCCAGCATTTT
CDR3: CASSLLGDQPQHF

size: .
D: TRBD2
V: TRBV27
J: TRBJ2-7
DNA: TGTGCCAGCAGTCTCAGACAACTAGCGGGAGAGCAGTACTTC
CDR3: CASSLRQLAGEQYF

size: .
D: .
V: TRBV25-1
J: TRBJ1-1
DNA: TGTGCCAGCAGTGTCCAGGAGCAAGCTTTCTTT
CDR3: CASSVQEQAFF

size: .
D: .
V: TRBV5-1
J: TRBJ1-1
DNA: TGCGCCAGCAGCTTGGAGTGGCAGGGAGGGAGTAGTAACACTGAAGCTTTCTTT
CDR3: CASSLEWQGGSSNTEAFF

size: .
D: TRBD2
V: TRBV9
J: TRBJ2-7
DNA: TGTGCCAGCAGCGTAGGGGATAGCGGGAGAGGAGGCGAGCAGTACTTC
CDR3: CASSVGDSGRGGEQYF

size: .
D: .
V: TRBV7-3
J: TRBJ2-7
DNA: TGTGCCAGCAGCCTCTCCACAGGTGACGAGCAGTACTTC
CDR3: CASSLSTGDEQYF

size: .
D: TRBD1
V: TRBV19
J: TRBJ1-3
DNA: TGTGCCAGTAGTCTCCTTGGACAGGGCCTCCCTGGAAACACCATATATTTT
CDR3: CASSLLGQGLPGNTIYF

size: .
D: TRBD2
V: TRBV14
J: TRBJ2-7
DNA: TGTGCCAGCAGCTCTATTCCGGGGGGGACCTACGAGCAGTACTTC
CDR3: CASSSIPGGTYEQYF